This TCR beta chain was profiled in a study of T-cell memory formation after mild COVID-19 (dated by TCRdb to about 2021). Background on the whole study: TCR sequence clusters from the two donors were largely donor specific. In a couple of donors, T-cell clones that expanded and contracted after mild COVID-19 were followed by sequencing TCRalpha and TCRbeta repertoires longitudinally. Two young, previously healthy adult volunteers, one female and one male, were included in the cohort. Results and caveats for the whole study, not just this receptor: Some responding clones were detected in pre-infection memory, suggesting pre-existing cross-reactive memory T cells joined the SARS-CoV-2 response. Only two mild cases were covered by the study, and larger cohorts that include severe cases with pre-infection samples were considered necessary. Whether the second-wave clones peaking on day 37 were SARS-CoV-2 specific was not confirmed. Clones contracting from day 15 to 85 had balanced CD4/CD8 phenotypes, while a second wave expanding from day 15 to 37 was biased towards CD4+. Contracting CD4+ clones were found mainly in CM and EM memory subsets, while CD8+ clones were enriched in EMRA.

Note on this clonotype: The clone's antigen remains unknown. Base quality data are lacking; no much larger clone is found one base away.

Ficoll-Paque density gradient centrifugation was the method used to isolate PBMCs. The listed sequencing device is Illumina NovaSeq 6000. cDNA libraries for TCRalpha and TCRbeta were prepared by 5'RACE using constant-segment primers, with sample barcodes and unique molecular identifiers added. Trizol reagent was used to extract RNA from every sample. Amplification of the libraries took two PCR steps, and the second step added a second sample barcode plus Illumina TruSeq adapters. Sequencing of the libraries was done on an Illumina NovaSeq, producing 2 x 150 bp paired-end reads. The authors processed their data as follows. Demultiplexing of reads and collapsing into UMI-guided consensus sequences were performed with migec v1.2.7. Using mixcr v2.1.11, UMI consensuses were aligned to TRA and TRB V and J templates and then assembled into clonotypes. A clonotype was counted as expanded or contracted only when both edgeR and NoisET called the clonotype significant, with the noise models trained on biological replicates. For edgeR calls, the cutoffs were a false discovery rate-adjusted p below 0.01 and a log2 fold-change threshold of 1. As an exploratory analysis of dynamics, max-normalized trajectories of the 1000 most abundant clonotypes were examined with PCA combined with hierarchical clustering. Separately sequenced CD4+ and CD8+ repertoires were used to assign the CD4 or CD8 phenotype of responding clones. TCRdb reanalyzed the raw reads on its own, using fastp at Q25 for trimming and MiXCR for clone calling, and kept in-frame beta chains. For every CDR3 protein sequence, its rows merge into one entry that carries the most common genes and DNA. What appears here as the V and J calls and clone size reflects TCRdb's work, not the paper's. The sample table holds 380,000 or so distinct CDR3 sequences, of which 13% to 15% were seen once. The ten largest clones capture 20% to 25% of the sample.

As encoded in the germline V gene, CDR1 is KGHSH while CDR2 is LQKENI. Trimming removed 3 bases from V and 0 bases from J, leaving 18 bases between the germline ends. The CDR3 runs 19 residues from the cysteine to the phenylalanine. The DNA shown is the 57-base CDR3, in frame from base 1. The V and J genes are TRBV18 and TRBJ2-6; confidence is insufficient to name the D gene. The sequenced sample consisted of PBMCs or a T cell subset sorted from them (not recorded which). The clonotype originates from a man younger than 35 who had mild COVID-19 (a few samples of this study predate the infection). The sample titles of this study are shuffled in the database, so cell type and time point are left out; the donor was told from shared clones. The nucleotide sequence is TGTGCCAGCTCACCGATATCGGCGGTGATGAGCTCTGGGGCCAACGTCCTGACTTTC. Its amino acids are CASSPISAVMSSGANVLTF.